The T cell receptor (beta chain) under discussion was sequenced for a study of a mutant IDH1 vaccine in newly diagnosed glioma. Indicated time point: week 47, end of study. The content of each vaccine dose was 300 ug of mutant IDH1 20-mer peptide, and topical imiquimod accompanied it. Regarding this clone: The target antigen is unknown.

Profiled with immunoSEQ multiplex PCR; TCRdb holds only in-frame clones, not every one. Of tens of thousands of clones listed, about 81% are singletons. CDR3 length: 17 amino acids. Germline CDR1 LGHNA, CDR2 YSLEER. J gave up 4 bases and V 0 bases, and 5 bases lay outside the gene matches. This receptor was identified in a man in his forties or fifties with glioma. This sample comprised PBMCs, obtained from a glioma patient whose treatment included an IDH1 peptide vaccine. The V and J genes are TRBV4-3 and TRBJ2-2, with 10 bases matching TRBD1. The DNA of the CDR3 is TGCGCCAGCAGCCAAGATCTGGGGGACAGGGGCACCGGGGAGCTGTTTTTT. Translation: CASSQDLGDRGTGELFF.